This T cell receptor beta chain was observed in a study of blood T cell repertoires in COVID-19. This table comes from immunoSEQ multiplex PCR, and its TCRdb copy is limited to in-frame clones, with some not included. This repertoire shows approximately 37,000 clones, approximately 91% found once; its top ten account for roughly 21%. The CDR3 is 13 amino acids. Germline V gives CDR1 SQVTM, CDR2 ANQGSEA. V dropped 7 bases and J dropped 4; count of bases not matched to a gene: 9. The sample consisted of peripheral blood. J is TRBJ1-1 and V is TRBV29-1; 7 positions agree with TRBD1. The TCR was taken from a man aged 50 to 60 with active COVID-19. DNA of the CDR3: TGCAGCGCGGACAGGACGAGTAGCACTGAAGCTTTCTTT. Its protein is CSADRTSSTEAFF.